This TCR beta chain was observed in a study of CD8 T cells in Susac syndrome. With 6 bases clipped from V and 1 base from J, the junction kept 5 bases outside the gene matches. The length of the CDR3 is 16 residues. From germline, CDR1 is MNHNS and CDR2 SASEGT. The authors carried out high-throughput sequencing of TCR beta. They applied it to CD8+ and CD4+ T cells obtained from blood. cDNA came from around 0.5 to 1 ug RNA primed by random hexamers. Coverage of TCR beta CDR3 amplification by immunoSEQ multiplex PCR extended to 54 Vbeta and 13 Jbeta. TCRdb independently ran MiXCR on the immunoSEQ multiplex PCR reads; one entry per CDR3 protein. The table has roughly 200,000 distinct CDR3 sequences, 85% to 95% seen once.

This TCR derives from a human donor in good health. Sequences were obtained from CD4+ T cells from PBMCs. V is TRBV6-1 and J is TRBJ2-1; TRBD1 matches 11 bases. CDR3 sequence reads: CASSTGTGGSYNEQFF. Written as DNA, the CDR3 is TGTGCCAGCAGCACGGGGACAGGGGGATCCTACAATGAGCAGTTCTTC.